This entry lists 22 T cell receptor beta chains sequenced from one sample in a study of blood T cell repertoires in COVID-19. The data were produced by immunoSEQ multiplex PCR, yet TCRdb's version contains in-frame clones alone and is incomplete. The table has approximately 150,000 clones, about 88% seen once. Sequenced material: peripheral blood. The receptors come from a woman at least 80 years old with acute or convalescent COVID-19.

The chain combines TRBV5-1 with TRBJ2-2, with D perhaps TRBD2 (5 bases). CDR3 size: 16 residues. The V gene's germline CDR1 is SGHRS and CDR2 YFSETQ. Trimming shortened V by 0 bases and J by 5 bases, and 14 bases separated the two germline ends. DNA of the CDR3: TGCGCCAGCAGCTTGGTGCGTCGGGGTAGGACCGGGGAGCTGTTTTTT. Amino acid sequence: CASSLVRRGRTGELFF.

This CDR3 is CASSLNREHGYTF. As DNA, the CDR3 is TGTGCCAGCAGCTTGAACAGGGAGCACGGCTACACCTTC. This sequence joins TRBV12-3 or TRBV12-4 and TRBJ1-2; D perhaps matches TRBD1 (6 bases). This CDR3 contains 13 residues. V dropped 6 bases and J dropped 8 bases, with 16 bases sitting between them.

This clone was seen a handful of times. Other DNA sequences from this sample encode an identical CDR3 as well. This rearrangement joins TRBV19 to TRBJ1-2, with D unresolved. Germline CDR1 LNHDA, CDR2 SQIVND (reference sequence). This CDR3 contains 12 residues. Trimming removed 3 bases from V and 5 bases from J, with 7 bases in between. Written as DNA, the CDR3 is TGTGCCAGTAGTATTTCAGGTTATGGCTACACCTTC. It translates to CASSISGYGYTF.

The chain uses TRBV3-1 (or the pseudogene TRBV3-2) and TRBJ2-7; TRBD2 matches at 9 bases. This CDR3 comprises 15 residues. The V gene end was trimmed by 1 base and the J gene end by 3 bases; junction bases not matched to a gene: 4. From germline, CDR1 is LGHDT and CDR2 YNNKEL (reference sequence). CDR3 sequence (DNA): TGTGCCAGCAGCCAAGGTAGTAGCGGGGGCTACGAGCAGTACTTC. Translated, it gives CASSQGSSGGYEQYF.

The CDR3 DNA follows: TGTGCCAGCAGCTTGGACTTGCGGGACCTTAATGAGCAGTTCTTC. The encoded protein is CASSLDLRDLNEQFF. The V gene is TRBV5-4, the J gene TRBJ2-1, with a possible D match to TRBD2 (6 bases). Germline V gives CDR1 SGHNT, CDR2 YYREEE (reference sequence). The V and J ends lost 0 bases and 7 bases respectively, with 14 bases between them. The CDR3 runs 15 residues. Full variable domain (rest looked up from reference TRBV5-4 and TRBJ2-1): ETGVTQSPTHLIKTRGQQVTLRCSSQSGHNTVSWYQQALGQGPQFIFQYYREEENGRGNFPPRFSGLQFPNYSSELNVNALELDDSALYLCASSLDLRDLNEQFFGPGTRLTVL.

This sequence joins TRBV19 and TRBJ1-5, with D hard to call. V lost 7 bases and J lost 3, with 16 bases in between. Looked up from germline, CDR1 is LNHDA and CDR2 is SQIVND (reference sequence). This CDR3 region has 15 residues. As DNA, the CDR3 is TGTGCCAGTATGAGAACGGGAAGCTCCAATCAGCCCCAGCATTTT. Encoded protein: CASMRTGSSNQPQHF.

The CDR3 sequence: CASSRTGGLNTDTQYF. DNA of the CDR3: TGTGCCAGCAGCCGGACAGGGGGCCTCAACACAGATACGCAGTATTTT. The genes are TRBV5-4 and TRBJ2-3; 11 bases are a match to TRBD1. V was pared by 4 bases and J by 2 bases, with 6 bases of the junction left unmatched. The CDR3 covers 16 residues. The germline CDR1 and CDR2 sequences are SGHNT and YYREEE (reference sequence).

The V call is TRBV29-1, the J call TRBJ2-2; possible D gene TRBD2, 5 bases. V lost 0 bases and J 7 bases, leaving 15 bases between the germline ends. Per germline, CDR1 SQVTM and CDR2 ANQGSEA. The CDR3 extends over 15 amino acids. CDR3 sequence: CSVEDQAGGGGELFF. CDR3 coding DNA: TGCAGCGTTGAAGATCAGGCGGGCGGAGGCGGGGAGCTGTTTTTT.

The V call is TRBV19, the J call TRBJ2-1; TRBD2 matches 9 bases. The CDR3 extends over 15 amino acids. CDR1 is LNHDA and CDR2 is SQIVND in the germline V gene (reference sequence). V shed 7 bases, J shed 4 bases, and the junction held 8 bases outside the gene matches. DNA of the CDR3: TGTGCCAGTATCCTGACTAGCGGAAGATACAATGAGCAGTTCTTC. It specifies CASILTSGRYNEQFF.

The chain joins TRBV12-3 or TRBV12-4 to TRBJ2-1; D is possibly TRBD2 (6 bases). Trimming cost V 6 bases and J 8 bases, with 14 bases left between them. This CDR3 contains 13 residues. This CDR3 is CASRHGSSDEQFF. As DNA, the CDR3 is TGTGCCAGCAGGCACGGGAGTAGCGATGAGCAGTTCTTC.

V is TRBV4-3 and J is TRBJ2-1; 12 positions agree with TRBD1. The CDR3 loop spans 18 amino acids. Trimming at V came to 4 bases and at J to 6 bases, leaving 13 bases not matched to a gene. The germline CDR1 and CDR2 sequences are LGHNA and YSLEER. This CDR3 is CASSRWGQGTGGRNEQFF. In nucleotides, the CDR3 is TGCGCCAGCAGCCGTTGGGGCCAAGGGACAGGGGGCCGCAATGAGCAGTTCTTC.

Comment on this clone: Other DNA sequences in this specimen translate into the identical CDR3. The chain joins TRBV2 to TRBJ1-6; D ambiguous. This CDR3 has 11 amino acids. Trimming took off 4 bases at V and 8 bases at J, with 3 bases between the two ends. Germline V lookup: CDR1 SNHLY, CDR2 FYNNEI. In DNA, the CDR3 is TGTGCCAGCAGTGGAGATTCACCCCTCCACTTT. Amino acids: CASSGDSPLHF. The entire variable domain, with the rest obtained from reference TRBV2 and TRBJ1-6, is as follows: EPEVTQTPSHQVTQMGQEVILRCVPISNHLYFYWYRQILGQKVEFLVSFYNNEISEKSEIFDDQFSVERPDGSNFTLKIRSTKLEDSAMYFCASSGDSPLHFGNGTRLTVT.

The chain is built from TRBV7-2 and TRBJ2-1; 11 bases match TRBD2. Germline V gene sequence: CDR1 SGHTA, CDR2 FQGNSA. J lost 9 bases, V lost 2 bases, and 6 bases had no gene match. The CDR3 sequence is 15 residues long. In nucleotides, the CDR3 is TGTGCCAGCAGCTTATTTCTAGCGGGAGGAGGTGAGCAGTTCTTC. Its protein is CASSLFLAGGGEQFF.

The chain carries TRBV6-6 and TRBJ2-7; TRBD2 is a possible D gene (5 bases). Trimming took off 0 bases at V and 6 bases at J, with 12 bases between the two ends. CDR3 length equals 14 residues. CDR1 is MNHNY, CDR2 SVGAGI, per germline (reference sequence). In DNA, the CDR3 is TGTGCCAGCAGTTACTCAGAGGGTTCGACCGAGCAGTACTTC. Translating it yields CASSYSEGSTEQYF.

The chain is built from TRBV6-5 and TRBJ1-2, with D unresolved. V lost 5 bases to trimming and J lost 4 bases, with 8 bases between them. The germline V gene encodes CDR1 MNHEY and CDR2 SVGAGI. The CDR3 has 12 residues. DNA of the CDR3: TGTGCCAGCAGTCCCGACACCTATGGCTACACCTTC. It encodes CASSPDTYGYTF.

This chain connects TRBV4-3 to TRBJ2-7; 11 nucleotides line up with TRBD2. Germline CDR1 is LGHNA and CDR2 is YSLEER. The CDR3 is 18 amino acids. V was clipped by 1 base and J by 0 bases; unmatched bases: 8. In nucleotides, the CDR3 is TGCGCCAGCAGCCAAGTCCCCTCTAGCGGGGGGTCCTCCTACGAGCAGTACTTC. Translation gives CASSQVPSSGGSSYEQYF.

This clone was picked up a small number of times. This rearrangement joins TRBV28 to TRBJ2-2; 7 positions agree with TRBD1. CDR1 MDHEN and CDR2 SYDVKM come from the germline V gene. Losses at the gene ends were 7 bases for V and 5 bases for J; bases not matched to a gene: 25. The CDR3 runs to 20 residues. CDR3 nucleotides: TGTGCCAGCACCACAACCTCCGGCAGGGGGTCGTTCAAGGATACCGGGGAGCTGTTTTTT. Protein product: CASTTTSGRGSFKDTGELFF.

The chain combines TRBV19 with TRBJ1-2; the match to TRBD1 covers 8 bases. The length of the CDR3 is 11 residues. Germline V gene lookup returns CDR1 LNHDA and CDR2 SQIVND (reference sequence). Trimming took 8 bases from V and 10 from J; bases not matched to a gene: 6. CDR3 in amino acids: CASEQGGDYTF. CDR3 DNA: TGTGCCAGTGAACAGGGGGGAGACTACACCTTC.

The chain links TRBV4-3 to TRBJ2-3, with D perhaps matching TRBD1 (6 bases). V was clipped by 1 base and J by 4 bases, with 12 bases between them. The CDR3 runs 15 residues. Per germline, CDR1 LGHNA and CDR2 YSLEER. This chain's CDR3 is CASSQAPRGPDTQYF. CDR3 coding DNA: TGCGCCAGCAGCCAAGCCCCCAGGGGCCCAGATACGCAGTATTTT.

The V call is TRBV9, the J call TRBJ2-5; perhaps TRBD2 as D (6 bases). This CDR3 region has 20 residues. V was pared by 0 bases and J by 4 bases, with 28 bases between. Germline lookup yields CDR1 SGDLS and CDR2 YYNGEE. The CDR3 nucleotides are TGTGCCAGCAGCGTAGGGACCCTTCTGGCGGGGATTAGACAAGTAGAGACCCAGTACTTC. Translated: CASSVGTLLAGIRQVETQYF. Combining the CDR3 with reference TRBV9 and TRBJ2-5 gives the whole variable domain DSGVTQTPKHLITATGQRVTLRCSPRSGDLSVYWYQQSLDQGLQFLIQYYNGEERAKGNILERFSAQQFPDLHSELNLSSLELGDSALYFCASSVGTLLAGIRQVETQYFGPGTRLLVL.

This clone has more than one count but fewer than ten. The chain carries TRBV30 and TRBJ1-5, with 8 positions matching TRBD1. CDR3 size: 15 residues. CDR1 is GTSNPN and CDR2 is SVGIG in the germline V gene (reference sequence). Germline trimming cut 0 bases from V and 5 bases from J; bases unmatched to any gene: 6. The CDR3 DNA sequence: TGTGCCTGGAGTGTAGGACAGGGCAGGGATCAGCCCCAGCATTTT. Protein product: CAWSVGQGRDQPQHF.

CDR3 loop: CASSLSRDSGANVLTF. The CDR3 region has the DNA TGTGCCAGCAGCTTAAGCAGGGACTCTGGGGCCAACGTCCTGACTTTC. V gene TRBV7-2 combines with J gene TRBJ2-6, with a possible D match to TRBD1 (5 bases). CDR3 length: 16 amino acids. Germline loops: CDR1 SGHTA, CDR2 FQGNSA. The germline V and J ends were trimmed by 2 bases and 0 bases, with 8 bases remaining between them.